A single T cell receptor (beta chain) is shown here with its context. This sample stems from a study of blood T cells in healthy people across ages. CDR1 and CDR2 (germline): SGHDT, YYEEEE. The CDR3 spans 15 residues. Trimming cost V 1 base and J 4 bases, with 15 bases left between them. Next came a second PCR, run for about 7 to 12 cycles, which used a sample-barcoded 5' primer along with a J-beta primer mix. TCRdb ran MiXCR on the 5' RACE reads and lists one entry per CDR3 protein. The data contain about 1 million distinct CDR3 sequences, around 43% of them singletons. The V and J genes are TRBV5-6 and TRBJ2-7; D uncertain. The receptor was derived from a woman aged 55-70 years in good health. Sample: blood. This CDR3 is CASSLSGSAEYEQYF. In DNA, the CDR3 is TGTGCCAGCAGCTTGTCCGGGTCGGCCGAGTACGAGCAGTACTTC.